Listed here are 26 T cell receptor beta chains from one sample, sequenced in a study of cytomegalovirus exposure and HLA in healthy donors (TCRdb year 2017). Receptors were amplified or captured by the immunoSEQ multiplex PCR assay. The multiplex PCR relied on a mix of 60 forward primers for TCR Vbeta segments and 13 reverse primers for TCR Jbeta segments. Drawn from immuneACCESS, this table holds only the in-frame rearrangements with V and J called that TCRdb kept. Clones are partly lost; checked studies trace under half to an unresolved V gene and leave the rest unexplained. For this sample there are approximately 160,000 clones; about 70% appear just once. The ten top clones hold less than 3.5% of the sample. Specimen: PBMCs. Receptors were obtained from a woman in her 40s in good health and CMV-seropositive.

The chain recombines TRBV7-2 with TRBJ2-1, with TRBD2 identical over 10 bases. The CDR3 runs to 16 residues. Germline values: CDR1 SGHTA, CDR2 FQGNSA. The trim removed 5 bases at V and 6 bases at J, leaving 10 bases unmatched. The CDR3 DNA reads TGTGCCAGCAGCATACAAAGTACTAGCGGGGCCAATGAGCAGTTCTTC. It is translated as CASSIQSTSGANEQFF.

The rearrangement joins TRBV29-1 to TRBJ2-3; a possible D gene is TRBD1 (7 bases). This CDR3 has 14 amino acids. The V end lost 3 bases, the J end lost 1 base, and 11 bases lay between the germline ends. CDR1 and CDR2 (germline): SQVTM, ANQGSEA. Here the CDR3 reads CSVDRGEGTDTQYF. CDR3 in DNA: TGCAGCGTTGACAGGGGGGAGGGCACAGATACGCAGTATTTT.

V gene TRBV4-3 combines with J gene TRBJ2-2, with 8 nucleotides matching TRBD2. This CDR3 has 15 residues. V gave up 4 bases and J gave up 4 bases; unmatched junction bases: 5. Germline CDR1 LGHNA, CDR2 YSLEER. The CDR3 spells CASSLTAGATGELFF. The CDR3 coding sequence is TGCGCCAGCAGCCTTACAGCGGGAGCCACCGGGGAGCTGTTTTTT.

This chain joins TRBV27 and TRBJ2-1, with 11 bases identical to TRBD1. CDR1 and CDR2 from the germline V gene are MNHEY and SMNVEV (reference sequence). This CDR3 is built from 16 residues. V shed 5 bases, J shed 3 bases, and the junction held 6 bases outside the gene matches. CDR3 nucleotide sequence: TGTGCCAGCAGTGCAAGGGACAGGGGGTACTACAATGAGCAGTTCTTC. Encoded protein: CASSARDRGYYNEQFF.

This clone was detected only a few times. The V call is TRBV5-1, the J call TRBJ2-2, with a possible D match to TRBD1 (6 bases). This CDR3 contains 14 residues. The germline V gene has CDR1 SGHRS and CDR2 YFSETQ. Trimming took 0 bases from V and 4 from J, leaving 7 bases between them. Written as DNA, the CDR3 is TGCGCCAGCAGCTTGGGAGGGGGCACCGGGGAGCTGTTTTTT. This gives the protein CASSLGGGTGELFF.

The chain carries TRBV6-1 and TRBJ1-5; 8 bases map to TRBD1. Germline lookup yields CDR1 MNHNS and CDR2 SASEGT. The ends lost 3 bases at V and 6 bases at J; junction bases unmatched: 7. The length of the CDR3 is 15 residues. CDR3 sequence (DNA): TGTGCCAGCAGTGATTCAGGGGGCGTTGGTCAGCCCCAGCATTTT. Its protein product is CASSDSGGVGQPQHF.

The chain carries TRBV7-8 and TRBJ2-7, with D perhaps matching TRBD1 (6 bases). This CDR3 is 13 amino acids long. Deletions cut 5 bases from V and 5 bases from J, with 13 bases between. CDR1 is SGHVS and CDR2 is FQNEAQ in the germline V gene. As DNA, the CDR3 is TGTGCCAGCAGCCAGGGGCCCCCCAACGAGCAGTACTTC. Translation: CASSQGPPNEQYF. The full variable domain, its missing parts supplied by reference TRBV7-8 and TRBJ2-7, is GAGVSQSPRYKVAKRGQDVALRCDPISGHVSLFWYQQALGQGPEFLTYFQNEAQLDKSGLPSDRFFAERPEGSVSTLKIQRTQQEDSAVYLCASSQGPPNEQYFGPGTRLTVT.

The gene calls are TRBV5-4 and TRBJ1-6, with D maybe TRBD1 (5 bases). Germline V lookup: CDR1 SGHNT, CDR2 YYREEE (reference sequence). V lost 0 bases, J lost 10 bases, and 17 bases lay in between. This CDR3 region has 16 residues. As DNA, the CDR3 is TGTGCCAGCAGCTTGGCTCCGGGGGAGGTTCGGTCACCCCTCCACTTT. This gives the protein CASSLAPGEVRSPLHF.

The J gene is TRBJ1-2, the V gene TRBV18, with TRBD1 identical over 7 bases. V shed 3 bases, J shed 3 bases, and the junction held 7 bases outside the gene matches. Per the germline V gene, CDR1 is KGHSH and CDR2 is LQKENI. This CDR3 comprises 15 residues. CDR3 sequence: CASSPRAGGDYGYTF. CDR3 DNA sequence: TGTGCCAGCTCACCCCGGGCAGGGGGAGACTATGGCTACACCTTC.

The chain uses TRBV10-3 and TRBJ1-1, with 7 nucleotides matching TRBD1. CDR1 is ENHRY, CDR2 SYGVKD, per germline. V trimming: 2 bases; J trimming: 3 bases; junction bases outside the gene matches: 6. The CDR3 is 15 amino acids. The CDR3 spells CAISEQTGRDTEAFF. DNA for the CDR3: TGTGCCATCAGTGAGCAGACAGGGCGGGACACTGAAGCTTTCTTT.

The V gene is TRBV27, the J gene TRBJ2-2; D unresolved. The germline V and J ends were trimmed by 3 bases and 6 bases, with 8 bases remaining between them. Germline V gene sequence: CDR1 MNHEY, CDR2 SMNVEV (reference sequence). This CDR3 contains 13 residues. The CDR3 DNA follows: TGTGCCAGCAGTTTTACTATAGCCGGGGAGCTGTTTTTT. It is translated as CASSFTIAGELFF.

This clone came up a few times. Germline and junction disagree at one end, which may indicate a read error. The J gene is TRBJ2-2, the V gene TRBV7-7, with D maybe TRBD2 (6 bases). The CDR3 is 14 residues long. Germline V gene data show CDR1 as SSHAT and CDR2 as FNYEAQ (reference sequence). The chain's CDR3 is CASSLTGVTGELFF. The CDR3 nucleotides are TGTGCTAGCAGCTTAACGGGAGTCACCGGGGAGCTGTTTTTT.

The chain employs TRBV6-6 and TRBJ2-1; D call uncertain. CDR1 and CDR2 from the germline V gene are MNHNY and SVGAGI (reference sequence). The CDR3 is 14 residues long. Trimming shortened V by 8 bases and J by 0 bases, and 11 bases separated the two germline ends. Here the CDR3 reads CASRSVVSYNEQFF. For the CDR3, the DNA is TGTGCCAGCCGAAGCGTAGTCTCCTACAATGAGCAGTTCTTC.

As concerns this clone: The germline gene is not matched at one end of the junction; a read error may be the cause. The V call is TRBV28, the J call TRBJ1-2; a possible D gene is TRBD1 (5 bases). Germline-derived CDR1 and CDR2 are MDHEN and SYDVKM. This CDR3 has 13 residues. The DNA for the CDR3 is TGTGCCAGCAGCTTATTACGGGACTATGGCTACCCCTTC. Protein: CASSLLRDYGYPF.

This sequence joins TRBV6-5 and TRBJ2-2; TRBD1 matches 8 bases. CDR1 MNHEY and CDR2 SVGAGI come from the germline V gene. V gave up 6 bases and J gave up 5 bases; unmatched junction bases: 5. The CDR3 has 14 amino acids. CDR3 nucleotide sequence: TGTGCCAGCAGAAGGACAGGGTATACCGGGGAGCTGTTTTTT. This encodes CASRRTGYTGELFF.

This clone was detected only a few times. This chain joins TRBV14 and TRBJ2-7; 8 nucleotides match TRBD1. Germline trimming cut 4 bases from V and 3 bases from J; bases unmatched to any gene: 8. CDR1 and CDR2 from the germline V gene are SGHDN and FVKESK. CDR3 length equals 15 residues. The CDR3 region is CASSRGQGSGYEQYF. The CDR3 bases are TGTGCCAGCAGCCGAGGACAGGGATCGGGCTACGAGCAGTACTTC.

CDR3 region: CASSPLGGSGTDTQYF. The CDR3 DNA is TGTGCCAGCTCACCACTTGGCGGGAGTGGGACAGATACGCAGTATTTT. J is TRBJ2-3 and V is TRBV18; the match to TRBD2 covers 7 bases. Trimming took 1 base from V and 3 from J; bases not matched to a gene: 7. Germline V gives CDR1 KGHSH, CDR2 LQKENI. This CDR3 spans 16 amino acids.

The CDR3 loop is CASSQPPGGAGPYGYTF. CDR3 coding DNA: TGTGCCAGCAGCCAGCCCCCCGGAGGGGCAGGACCCTATGGCTACACCTTC. The chain recombines TRBV14 with TRBJ1-2, with D perhaps matching TRBD1 (5 bases). Trimming pared 3 bases from V and 4 bases from J, leaving 21 bases between. The germline gives CDR1 SGHDN, CDR2 FVKESK. The CDR3 is 17 amino acids.

The DNA for the CDR3 is TGTGCCAGCTCACCAAACAGAGAGCCGCCCCCCTACGAGCAGTACTTC. Its protein product is CASSPNREPPPYEQYF. This chain joins TRBV18 and TRBJ2-7; D ambiguous. V shed 2 bases and J shed 2 bases, with 16 bases lying between them. CDR1 and CDR2 (germline): KGHSH, LQKENI. The CDR3 runs 16 residues.

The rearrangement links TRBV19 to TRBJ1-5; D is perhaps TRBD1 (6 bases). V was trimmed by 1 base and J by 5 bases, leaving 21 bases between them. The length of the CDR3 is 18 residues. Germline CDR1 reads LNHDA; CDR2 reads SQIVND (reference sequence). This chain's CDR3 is CASSIVGSGRGSYQPQHF. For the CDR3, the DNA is TGTGCCAGTAGTATAGTGGGGAGCGGCAGGGGATCCTATCAGCCCCAGCATTTT.

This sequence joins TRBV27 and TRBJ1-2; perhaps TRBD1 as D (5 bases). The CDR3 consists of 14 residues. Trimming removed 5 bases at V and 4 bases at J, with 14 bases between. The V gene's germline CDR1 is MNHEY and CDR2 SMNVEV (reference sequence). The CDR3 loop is CASSPRQPFYGYTF. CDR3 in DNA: TGTGCCAGCAGTCCAAGACAGCCGTTCTATGGCTACACCTTC.

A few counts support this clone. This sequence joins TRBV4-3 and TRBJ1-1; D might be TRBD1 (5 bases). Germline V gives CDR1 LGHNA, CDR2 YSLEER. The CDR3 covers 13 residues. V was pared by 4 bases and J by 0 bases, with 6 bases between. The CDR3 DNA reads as TGCGCCAGCAGCCCCAGGGTGAACACTGAAGCTTTCTTT. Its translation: CASSPRVNTEAFF.

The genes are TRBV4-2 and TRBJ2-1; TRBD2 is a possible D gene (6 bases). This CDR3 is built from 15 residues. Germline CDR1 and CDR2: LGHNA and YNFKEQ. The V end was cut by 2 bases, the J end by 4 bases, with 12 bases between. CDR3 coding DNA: TGTGCCAGCAGCCAAACGGGACTTCTTTACAATGAGCAGTTCTTC. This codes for CASSQTGLLYNEQFF.

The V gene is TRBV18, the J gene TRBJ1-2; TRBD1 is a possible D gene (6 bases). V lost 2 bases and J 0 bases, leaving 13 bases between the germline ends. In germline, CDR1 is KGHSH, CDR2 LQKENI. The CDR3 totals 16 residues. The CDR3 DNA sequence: TGTGCCAGCTCACCAGATGCGGGGGGCTCTAACTATGGCTACACCTTC. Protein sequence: CASSPDAGGSNYGYTF.

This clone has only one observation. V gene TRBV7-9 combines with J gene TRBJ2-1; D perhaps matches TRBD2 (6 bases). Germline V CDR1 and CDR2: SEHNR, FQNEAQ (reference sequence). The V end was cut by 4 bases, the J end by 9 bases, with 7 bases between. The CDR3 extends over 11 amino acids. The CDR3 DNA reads TGTGCCAGCAGCTCCGGGGGTGAGCAGTTCTTC. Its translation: CASSSGGEQFF.

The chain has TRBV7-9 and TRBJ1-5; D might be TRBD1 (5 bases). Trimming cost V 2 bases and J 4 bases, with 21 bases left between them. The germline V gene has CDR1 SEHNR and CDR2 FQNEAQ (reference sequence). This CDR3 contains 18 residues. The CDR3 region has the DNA TGTGCCAGCAGCTTAATACCCCCAATGGCAGGGCCGAATCAGCCCCAGCATTTT. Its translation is CASSLIPPMAGPNQPQHF.